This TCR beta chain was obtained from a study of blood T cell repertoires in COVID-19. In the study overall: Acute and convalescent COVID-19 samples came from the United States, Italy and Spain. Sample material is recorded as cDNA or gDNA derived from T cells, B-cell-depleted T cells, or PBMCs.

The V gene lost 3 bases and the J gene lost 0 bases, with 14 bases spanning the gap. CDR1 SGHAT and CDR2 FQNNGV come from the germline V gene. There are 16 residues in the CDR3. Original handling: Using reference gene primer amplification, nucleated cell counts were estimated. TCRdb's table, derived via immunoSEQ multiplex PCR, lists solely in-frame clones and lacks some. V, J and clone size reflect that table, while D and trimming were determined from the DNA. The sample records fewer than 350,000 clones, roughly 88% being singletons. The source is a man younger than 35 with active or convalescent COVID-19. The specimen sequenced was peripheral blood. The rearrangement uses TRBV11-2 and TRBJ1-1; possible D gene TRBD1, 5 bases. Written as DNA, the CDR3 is TGTGCCAGCAGCTTTAGGGGTAGCTTCATGAACACTGAAGCTTTCTTT. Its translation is CASSFRGSFMNTEAFF.